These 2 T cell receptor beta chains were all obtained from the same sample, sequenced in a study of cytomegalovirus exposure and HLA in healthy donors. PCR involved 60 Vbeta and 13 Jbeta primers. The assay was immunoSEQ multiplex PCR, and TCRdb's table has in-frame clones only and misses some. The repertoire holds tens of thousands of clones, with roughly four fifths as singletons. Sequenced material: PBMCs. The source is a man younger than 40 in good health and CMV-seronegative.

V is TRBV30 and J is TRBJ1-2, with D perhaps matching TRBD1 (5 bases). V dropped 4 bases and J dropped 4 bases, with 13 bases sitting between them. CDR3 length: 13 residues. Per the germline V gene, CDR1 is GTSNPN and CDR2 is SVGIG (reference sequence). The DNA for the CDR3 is TGTGCCTGGAACCAGGGCTTGGGCTATGGCTACACCTTC. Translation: CAWNQGLGYGYTF.

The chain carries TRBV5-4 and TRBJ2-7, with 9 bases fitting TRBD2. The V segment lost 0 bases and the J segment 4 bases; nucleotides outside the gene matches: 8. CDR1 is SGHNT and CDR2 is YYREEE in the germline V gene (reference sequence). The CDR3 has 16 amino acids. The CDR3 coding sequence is TGTGCCAGCAGCTTGGGTGCTAGCGGGACTGGTTACGAGCAGTACTTC. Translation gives CASSLGASGTGYEQYF.